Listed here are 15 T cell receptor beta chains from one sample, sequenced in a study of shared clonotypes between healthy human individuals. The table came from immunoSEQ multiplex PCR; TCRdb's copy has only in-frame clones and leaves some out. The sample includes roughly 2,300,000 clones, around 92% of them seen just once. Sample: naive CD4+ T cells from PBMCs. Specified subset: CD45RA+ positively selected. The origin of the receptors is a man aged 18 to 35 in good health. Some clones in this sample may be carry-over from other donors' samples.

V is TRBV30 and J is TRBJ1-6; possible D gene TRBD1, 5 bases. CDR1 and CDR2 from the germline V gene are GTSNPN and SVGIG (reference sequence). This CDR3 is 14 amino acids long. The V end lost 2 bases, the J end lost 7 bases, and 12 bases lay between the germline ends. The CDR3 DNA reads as TGTGCCTGGAGTAAGGGGCCAGGGAATTCACCCCTCCACTTT. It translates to CAWSKGPGNSPLHF.

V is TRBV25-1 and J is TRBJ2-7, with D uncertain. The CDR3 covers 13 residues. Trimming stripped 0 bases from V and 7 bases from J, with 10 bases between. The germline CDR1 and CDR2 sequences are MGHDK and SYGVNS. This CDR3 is CASSEYRRDEQYF. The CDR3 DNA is TGTGCCAGCAGTGAATATCGAAGGGATGAGCAGTACTTC.

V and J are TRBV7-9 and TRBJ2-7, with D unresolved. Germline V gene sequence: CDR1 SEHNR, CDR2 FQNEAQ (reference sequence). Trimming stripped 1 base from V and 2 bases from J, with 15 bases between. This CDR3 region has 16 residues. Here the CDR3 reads CASSLGGSATTYEQYF. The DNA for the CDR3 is TGTGCCAGCAGCTTAGGCGGATCTGCGACGACCTACGAGCAGTACTTC. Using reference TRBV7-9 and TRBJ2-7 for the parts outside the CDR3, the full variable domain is DTGVSQNPRHKITKRGQNVTFRCDPISEHNRLYWYRQTLGQGPEFLTYFQNEAQLEKSRLLSDRFSAERPKGSFSTLEIQRTEQGDSAMYLCASSLGGSATTYEQYFGPGTRLTVT.

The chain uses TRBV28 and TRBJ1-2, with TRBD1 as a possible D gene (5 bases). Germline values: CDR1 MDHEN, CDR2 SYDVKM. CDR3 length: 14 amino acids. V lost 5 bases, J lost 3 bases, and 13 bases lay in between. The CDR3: CASSIRQTYYGYTF. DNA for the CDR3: TGTGCCAGCAGTATTAGACAGACTTACTATGGCTACACCTTC.

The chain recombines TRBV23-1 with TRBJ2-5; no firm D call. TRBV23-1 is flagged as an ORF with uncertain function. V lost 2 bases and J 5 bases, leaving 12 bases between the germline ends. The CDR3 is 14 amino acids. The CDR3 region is CASSQRAAVETQYF. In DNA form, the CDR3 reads TGCGCCAGCAGTCAACGGGCCGCCGTCGAGACCCAGTACTTC.

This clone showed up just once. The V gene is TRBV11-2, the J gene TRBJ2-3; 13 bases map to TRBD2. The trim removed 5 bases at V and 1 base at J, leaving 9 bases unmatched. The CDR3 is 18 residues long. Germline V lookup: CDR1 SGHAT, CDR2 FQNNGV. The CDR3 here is CASSTGTSGMIGTDTQYF. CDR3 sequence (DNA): TGTGCCAGCAGCACCGGGACTAGCGGGATGATTGGCACAGATACGCAGTATTTT.

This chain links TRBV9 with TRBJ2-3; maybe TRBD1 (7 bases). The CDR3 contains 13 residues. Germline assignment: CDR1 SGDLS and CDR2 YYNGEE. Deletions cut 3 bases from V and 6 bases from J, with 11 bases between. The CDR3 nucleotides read TGTGCCAGCAGCGCGACAGGGAGGGATACGCAGTATTTT. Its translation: CASSATGRDTQYF.

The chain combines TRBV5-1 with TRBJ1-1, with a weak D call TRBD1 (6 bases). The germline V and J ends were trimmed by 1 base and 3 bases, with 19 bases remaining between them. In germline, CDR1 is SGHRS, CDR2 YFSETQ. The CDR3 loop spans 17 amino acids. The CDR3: CASSLTGTLQRDTEAFF. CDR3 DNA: TGCGCCAGCAGCTTGACCGGGACACTTCAGCGGGACACTGAAGCTTTCTTT. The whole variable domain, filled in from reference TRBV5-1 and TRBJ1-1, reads KAGVTQTPRYLIKTRGQQVTLSCSPISGHRSVSWYQQTPGQGLQFLFEYFSETQRNKGNFPGRFSGRQFSNSRSEMNVSTLELGDSALYLCASSLTGTLQRDTEAFFGQGTRLTVV.

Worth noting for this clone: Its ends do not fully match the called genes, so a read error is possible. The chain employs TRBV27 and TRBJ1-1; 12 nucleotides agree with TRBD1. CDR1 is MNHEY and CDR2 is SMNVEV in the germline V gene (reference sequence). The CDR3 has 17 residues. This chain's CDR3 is CASTLRGTGGAYTEAFF. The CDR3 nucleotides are TGTGCCAGCACTTTAAGGGGGACAGGGGGCGCCTACACTGAAGCTTTCTTT.

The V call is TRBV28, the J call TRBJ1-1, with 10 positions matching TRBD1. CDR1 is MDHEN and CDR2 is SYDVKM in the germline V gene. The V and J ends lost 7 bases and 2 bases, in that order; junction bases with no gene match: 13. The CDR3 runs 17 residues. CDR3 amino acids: CASTLLGTGARNTEAFF. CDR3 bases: TGTGCCAGCACCTTACTTGGGACAGGGGCCCGAAACACTGAAGCTTTCTTT. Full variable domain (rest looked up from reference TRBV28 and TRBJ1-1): DVKVTQSSRYLVKRTGEKVFLECVQDMDHENMFWYRQDPGLGLRLIYFSYDVKMKEKGDIPEGYSVSREKKERFSLILESASTNQTSMYLCASTLLGTGARNTEAFFGQGTRLTVV.

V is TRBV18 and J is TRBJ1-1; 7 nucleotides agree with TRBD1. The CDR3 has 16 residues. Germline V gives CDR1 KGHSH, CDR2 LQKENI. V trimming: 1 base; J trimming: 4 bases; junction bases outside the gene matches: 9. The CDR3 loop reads CASSPRETGLATEAFF. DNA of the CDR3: TGTGCCAGCTCACCACGTGAGACAGGGCTTGCCACTGAAGCTTTCTTT.

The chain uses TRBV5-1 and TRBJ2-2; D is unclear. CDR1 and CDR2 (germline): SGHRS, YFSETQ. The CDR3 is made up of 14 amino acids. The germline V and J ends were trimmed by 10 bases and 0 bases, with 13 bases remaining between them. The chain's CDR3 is CASTPFANTGELFF. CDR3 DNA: TGCGCCTCTACTCCGTTCGCGAACACCGGGGAGCTGTTTTTT.

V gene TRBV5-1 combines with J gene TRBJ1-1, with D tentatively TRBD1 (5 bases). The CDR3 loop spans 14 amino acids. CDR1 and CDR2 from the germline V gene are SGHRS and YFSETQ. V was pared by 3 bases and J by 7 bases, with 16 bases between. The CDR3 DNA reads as TGCGCCAGCAGCTACGTGGGAGGGGCGGTTGAAGCTTTCTTT. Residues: CASSYVGGAVEAFF.

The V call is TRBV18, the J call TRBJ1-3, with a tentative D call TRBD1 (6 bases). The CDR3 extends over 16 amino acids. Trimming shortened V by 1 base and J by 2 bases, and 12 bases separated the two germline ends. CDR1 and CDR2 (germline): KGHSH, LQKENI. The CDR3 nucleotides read TGTGCCAGCTCACCACGGACAGTACCTGCTGGAAACACCATATATTTT. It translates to CASSPRTVPAGNTIYF.

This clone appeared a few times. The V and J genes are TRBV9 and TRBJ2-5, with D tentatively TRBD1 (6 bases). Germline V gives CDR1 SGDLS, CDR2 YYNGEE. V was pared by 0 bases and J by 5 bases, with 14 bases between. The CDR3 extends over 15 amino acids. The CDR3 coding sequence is TGTGCCAGCAGCGTAGTGGACAGATCGATTGAGACCCAGTACTTC. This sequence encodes CASSVVDRSIETQYF.